The 31 T cell receptor beta chains reported below all come from one sample, sequenced in a study of blood T cell repertoires in COVID-19. TCRdb keeps only in-frame clones here, not all; method: immunoSEQ multiplex PCR. In the table there are some 270,000 clones, approximately 85% of which are singletons. Sample: peripheral blood. These receptors were taken from a woman in her seventies with acute or convalescent COVID-19.

The rearrangement links TRBV5-1 to TRBJ2-3; D remains ambiguous. Per the germline V gene, CDR1 is SGHRS and CDR2 is YFSETQ. The CDR3 totals 12 residues. V dropped 4 bases and J dropped 7 bases, with 10 bases sitting between them. The CDR3 coding sequence is TGCGCCAGCAGCCCGACTCGAAATACGCAGTATTTT. It is translated as CASSPTRNTQYF.

The CDR3 nucleotides read TGTGCCAGCAGCGTAGGATGGGGACTTAATGAAAAACTGTTTTTT. It specifies CASSVGWGLNEKLFF. The rearrangement links TRBV9 to TRBJ1-4, with D perhaps TRBD1 (5 bases). This CDR3 comprises 15 residues. Looked up from germline, CDR1 is SGDLS and CDR2 is YYNGEE. The germline V and J ends were trimmed by 0 bases and 4 bases, with 10 bases remaining between them.

The chain recombines TRBV18 with TRBJ2-1; D is perhaps TRBD2 (7 bases). Germline lookup yields CDR1 KGHSH and CDR2 LQKENI. There are 15 residues in the CDR3. V was pared by 3 bases and J by 7 bases, with 16 bases between. The CDR3 sequence: CASSPLMGGANEQFF. For the CDR3, the DNA is TGTGCCAGCTCACCCCTTATGGGGGGGGCGAATGAGCAGTTCTTC.

CDR3 region: CAWREPSAGEKLFF. In DNA form, the CDR3 reads TGTGCCTGGAGGGAGCCCTCGGCGGGTGAAAAACTGTTTTTT. The rearrangement joins TRBV30 to TRBJ1-4; no firm D call. The CDR3 is 14 amino acids. Germline CDR1 is GTSNPN and CDR2 is SVGIG (reference sequence). The V end was cut by 3 bases, the J end by 7 bases, with 15 bases between.

The chain has TRBV5-6 and TRBJ1-2, with 9 bases aligning to TRBD1. The CDR3 runs 13 residues. The trim removed 5 bases at V and 8 bases at J, leaving 7 bases unmatched. Germline V CDR1 and CDR2: SGHDT, YYEEEE. The CDR3 here is CASSQDRGVGYTF. The DNA for the CDR3 is TGTGCCAGCAGTCAGGACAGGGGAGTCGGCTACACCTTC.

The chain is built from TRBV19 and TRBJ2-5, with 15 nucleotides matching TRBD2. V lost 6 bases, J lost 4 bases, and 9 bases stayed unmatched. The CDR3 contains 17 residues. CDR1 LNHDA and CDR2 SQIVND come from the germline V gene (reference sequence). The CDR3 protein is CASSLRTSGGARETQYF. CDR3 coding DNA: TGTGCCAGTAGCCTCCGGACTAGCGGGGGGGCGAGAGAGACCCAGTACTTC.

The chain recombines TRBV7-3 with TRBJ2-7; the match to TRBD1 covers 9 bases. Germline V gene lookup returns CDR1 SGHTA and CDR2 FQGTGA. This CDR3 comprises 15 residues. V lost 2 bases and J lost 2; bases outside the gene matches: 4. CDR3 amino acids: CASSLGTGMTYEQYF. CDR3 DNA: TGTGCCAGCAGCTTAGGGACAGGGATGACCTACGAGCAGTACTTC.

The chain links TRBV25-1 to TRBJ1-1; D ambiguous. Germline CDR1 is MGHDK and CDR2 is SYGVNS. The germline V and J ends were trimmed by 3 bases and 1 base, with 6 bases remaining between them. The length of the CDR3 is 13 residues. CDR3 protein: CASSERANTEAFF. CDR3 coding DNA: TGTGCCAGCAGTGAGAGAGCGAACACTGAAGCTTTCTTT.

This chain joins TRBV12-3 or TRBV12-4 and TRBJ1-1; D is unresolved. Trimming took off 3 bases at V and 4 bases at J, with 6 bases between the two ends. The CDR3 length is 12 residues. The CDR3 DNA sequence: TGTGCCAGCAGTTTTCCCGGCACTGAAGCTTTCTTT. This gives the protein CASSFPGTEAFF.

This chain uses TRBV3-1 (or the pseudogene TRBV3-2) with TRBJ1-5; D is undetermined. Germline V lookup: CDR1 LGHDT, CDR2 YNNKEL (reference sequence). The CDR3 is 12 amino acids. The V gene lost 3 bases and the J gene lost 4 bases, with 4 bases spanning the gap. CDR3 region: CASSHNNQPQHF. In DNA form, the CDR3 reads TGTGCCAGCAGCCACAATAATCAGCCCCAGCATTTT.

This chain uses TRBV2 with TRBJ2-5; possibly TRBD2 for D (6 bases). V was trimmed by 6 bases and J by 4 bases, leaving 12 bases between them. Germline V gene sequence: CDR1 SNHLY, CDR2 FYNNEI. The CDR3 extends over 13 amino acids. This CDR3 reads CASRRDSPETQYF. Written as DNA, the CDR3 is TGTGCCAGCAGGAGGGACTCCCCAGAGACCCAGTACTTC.

The chain employs TRBV19 and TRBJ2-2, with D perhaps TRBD1 (5 bases). The CDR3 spans 13 residues. The V gene's germline CDR1 is LNHDA and CDR2 SQIVND (reference sequence). V was shortened by 6 bases and J by 4 bases, with 9 bases between the two germline ends. CDR3 sequence reads: CASRKGPTGELFF. CDR3 nucleotide sequence: TGTGCCAGTAGGAAGGGGCCCACCGGGGAGCTGTTTTTT.

The chain recombines TRBV2 with TRBJ2-1, with 12 bases identical to TRBD2. Germline assignment: CDR1 SNHLY and CDR2 FYNNEI. The CDR3 is 15 residues long. Losses at the gene ends were 10 bases for V and 10 bases for J; bases not matched to a gene: 14. The CDR3 coding sequence is TGTGCCACCCCGAGGGGACTAGCGGGCGAGTTGGAGCAGTTCTTC. It translates to CATPRGLAGELEQFF.

This sequence joins TRBV6-5 and TRBJ1-2, with TRBD1 as a possible D gene (5 bases). Trimming left V 2 bases short and J 6 bases short, with 19 bases between. Germline V CDR1 and CDR2: MNHEY, SVGAGI. The CDR3 contains 16 residues. The CDR3 DNA is TGTGCCAGCAGTTACGACAGTTCCCCGGGGGTCGATGGCTACACCTTC. It is translated as CASSYDSSPGVDGYTF.

The chain is built from TRBV9 and TRBJ1-2; D gene uncertain. Germline CDR1 is SGDLS and CDR2 is YYNGEE. The CDR3 consists of 14 residues. Trimming removed 4 bases at V and 3 bases at J, with 13 bases between. The CDR3 nucleotides read TGTGCCAGCAGCCCGGGGTGGGATTACTATGGCTACACCTTC. Translated, it gives CASSPGWDYYGYTF. Drawing the rest from reference TRBV9 and TRBJ1-2, the complete variable domain is DSGVTQTPKHLITATGQRVTLRCSPRSGDLSVYWYQQSLDQGLQFLIQYYNGEERAKGNILERFSAQQFPDLHSELNLSSLELGDSALYFCASSPGWDYYGYTFGSGTRLTVV.

The V gene is TRBV6-5, the J gene TRBJ2-7; 9 bases map to TRBD2. This CDR3 comprises 15 residues. J was trimmed by 6 bases and V by 0 bases; bases with no gene match: 6. Germline V lookup: CDR1 MNHEY, CDR2 SVGAGI. CDR3 nucleotide sequence: TGTGCCAGCAGTTACTCGAAGGCGGGGGGGCGCGAGCAGTACTTC. This translates into CASSYSKAGGREQYF.

V gene TRBV6-5 combines with J gene TRBJ2-1; no reliable D call. The germline gives CDR1 MNHEY, CDR2 SVGAGI. The germline V and J ends were trimmed by 5 bases and 0 bases, with 8 bases remaining between them. The CDR3 loop spans 14 amino acids. CDR3 sequence reads: CASSPTGSYNEQFF. Written as DNA, the CDR3 is TGTGCCAGCAGTCCGACGGGCTCCTACAATGAGCAGTTCTTC.

This clone was found a few times. The chain links TRBV27 to TRBJ2-7; the D is unclear. The germline V and J ends were trimmed by 5 bases and 2 bases, with 13 bases remaining between them. The CDR3 is made up of 14 amino acids. CDR1 is MNHEY and CDR2 is SMNVEV in the germline V gene (reference sequence). The chain's CDR3 is CASSALQTPYEQYF. In DNA, the CDR3 is TGTGCCAGCAGTGCCCTCCAGACACCCTACGAGCAGTACTTC.

This chain connects TRBV5-1 to TRBJ2-3, with a weak D call TRBD1 (5 bases). There are 12 residues in the CDR3. V was clipped by 4 bases and J by 6 bases, with 9 bases between them. Germline CDR1 and CDR2: SGHRS and YFSETQ. CDR3 residues: CASSIPGDTQYF. The CDR3 DNA follows: TGCGCCAGCAGCATCCCAGGGGATACGCAGTATTTT.

The chain combines TRBV18 with TRBJ2-5, with 9 bases fitting TRBD1. Germline lookup yields CDR1 KGHSH and CDR2 LQKENI. The CDR3 spans 14 residues. V lost 6 bases to trimming and J lost 2 bases; unmatched junction nucleotides: 4. The DNA for the CDR3 is TGTGCCAGCTCCTGGGGACAGGGACAAGAGACCCAGTACTTC. Encoded protein: CASSWGQGQETQYF.

The chain links TRBV7-9 to TRBJ2-1; 11 bases line up with TRBD2. This CDR3 region has 15 residues. Germline values: CDR1 SEHNR, CDR2 FQNEAQ (reference sequence). The junction had 6 bases not matched to a gene; V was cut back by 5 bases and J by 6 bases. CDR3 protein: CASSQSSGGPNEQFF. The CDR3 bases are TGTGCCAGCAGCCAATCTAGCGGGGGGCCCAATGAGCAGTTCTTC.

This chain links TRBV6-5 with TRBJ1-3; D is possibly TRBD1 (5 bases). This CDR3 has 15 amino acids. Looked up from germline, CDR1 is MNHEY and CDR2 is SVGAGI. Trimming removed 6 bases from V and 1 base from J, with 13 bases in between. CDR3 sequence reads: CASRGLELSGNTIYF. CDR3 DNA: TGTGCCAGCAGGGGACTGGAGTTGTCTGGAAACACCATATATTTT.

V is TRBV12-3 or TRBV12-4 and J is TRBJ1-1; D not resolved. The CDR3 totals 13 residues. Trimming stripped 3 bases from V and 3 bases from J, with 8 bases between. CDR3: CASSFLRDTEAFF. For the CDR3, the DNA is TGTGCCAGCAGTTTTTTGAGGGACACTGAAGCTTTCTTT.

The gene calls are TRBV29-1 and TRBJ1-5, with D possibly being TRBD1 (6 bases). The CDR3 has 13 residues. Germline V lookup: CDR1 SQVTM, CDR2 ANQGSEA. V was shortened by 6 bases and J by 2 bases, with 11 bases between the two germline ends. The CDR3 protein is CSVADSGNQPQHF. The DNA of the CDR3 is TGCAGCGTCGCGGACAGTGGCAATCAGCCCCAGCATTTT.

The chain links TRBV7-4 to TRBJ1-3; D unresolved. The CDR3 extends over 16 amino acids. The germline V and J ends were trimmed by 5 bases and 5 bases, with 19 bases remaining between them. CDR1 is SGHVT, CDR2 SQSDAQ, per germline. In DNA form, the CDR3 reads TGTGCCAGCAGCCCGTCCAAGGACTGCCAAAGAAACACCATATATTTT. Its protein product is CASSPSKDCQRNTIYF.

This chain connects TRBV7-9 to TRBJ2-3; TRBD1 agrees at 8 bases. The germline CDR1 and CDR2 sequences are SEHNR and FQNEAQ (reference sequence). The CDR3 covers 16 residues. The ends lost 7 bases at V and 2 bases at J; junction bases unmatched: 11. The CDR3 sequence is CASKKTGGTFTDTQYF. As DNA, the CDR3 is TGTGCCAGCAAGAAAACAGGGGGAACTTTCACAGATACGCAGTATTTT.

The chain employs TRBV5-1 and TRBJ1-5, with 11 positions matching TRBD1. V lost 3 bases, J lost 7 bases, and 6 bases stayed unmatched. The germline CDR1 and CDR2 sequences are SGHRS and YFSETQ. There are 15 residues in the CDR3. The CDR3 DNA reads TGCGCCAGCAGCTGGGGGACAGGGGGAGGGCAGCCCCAGCATTTT. Encoded protein: CASSWGTGGGQPQHF.

The chain has TRBV9 and TRBJ2-1, with 9 bases matching TRBD1. CDR3 length: 15 amino acids. Germline-derived CDR1 and CDR2 are SGDLS and YYNGEE. V was clipped by 2 bases and J by 7 bases; unmatched bases: 7. For the CDR3, the DNA is TGTGCCAGCAGCGTGGGGACAGGGTTATGGAATGAGCAGTTCTTC. Amino acid sequence: CASSVGTGLWNEQFF. Full variable domain (missing parts from reference TRBV9 and TRBJ2-1): DSGVTQTPKHLITATGQRVTLRCSPRSGDLSVYWYQQSLDQGLQFLIQYYNGEERAKGNILERFSAQQFPDLHSELNLSSLELGDSALYFCASSVGTGLWNEQFFGPGTRLTVL.

V usage is TRBV7-9 and J usage is TRBJ1-4; tentatively, D is TRBD1 (5 bases). This CDR3 comprises 13 residues. V was clipped by 7 bases and J by 8 bases, with 14 bases between them. CDR1 is SEHNR, CDR2 FQNEAQ, per germline (reference sequence). CDR3 DNA sequence: TGTGCCAGCAATTACAGGCGGGGGGAAAAACTGTTTTTT. It is translated as CASNYRRGEKLFF.

The chain is built from TRBV10-3 and TRBJ1-5; 10 positions match TRBD1. CDR3 length: 14 residues. Germline loops: CDR1 ENHRY, CDR2 SYGVKD. Trimming at V came to 6 bases and at J to 6 bases, leaving 5 bases not matched to a gene. The CDR3 here is CAIRSGQGSQPQHF. CDR3 nucleotide sequence: TGTGCCATCAGGTCGGGACAGGGGAGTCAGCCCCAGCATTTT.

V usage is TRBV2 and J usage is TRBJ1-2; D gene ambiguous. This CDR3 comprises 13 residues. The germline CDR1 and CDR2 sequences are SNHLY and FYNNEI. V gave up 9 bases and J gave up 0 bases, with 11 bases separating them. In DNA, the CDR3 is TGTGCCAGTGGGCAGCAATCTAACTATGGCTACACCTTC. Translated: CASGQQSNYGYTF.